These 28 T cell receptor beta chains were all obtained from the same sample, sequenced in a study of cytomegalovirus exposure and HLA in healthy donors. Use of 60 Vbeta and 13 Jbeta primers characterized the PCR. Clones were sequenced by immunoSEQ multiplex PCR, and TCRdb holds only the in-frame ones, with some missing. The sample has about 140,000 clones, over 65% seen once; the top ten hold 1.5% to 2%. Input material: PBMCs. These receptors were taken from a woman in her 30s in good health and CMV-seronegative.

This clone has a handful of counts. This sequence joins TRBV7-3 and TRBJ2-2; D unclear. V lost 6 bases and J lost 1, with 9 bases in between. The CDR3 is made up of 14 amino acids. From germline, CDR1 is SGHTA and CDR2 FQGTGA. CDR3 DNA: TGTGCCAGCAGTCCAGGTGGGAACACCGGGGAGCTGTTTTTT. Translating it yields CASSPGGNTGELFF.

The chain combines TRBV5-1 with TRBJ1-2; D may be TRBD1 (6 bases). The CDR3 has 16 residues. CDR1 and CDR2 (germline): SGHRS, YFSETQ. V was trimmed by 3 bases and J by 6 bases, leaving 21 bases between them. The CDR3, as DNA: TGCGCCAGCAGCTGGGGGCTCAGTGGGGCGGAACATGGCTACACCTTC. This encodes CASSWGLSGAEHGYTF.

The genes are TRBV5-4 and TRBJ1-6; no clear D. Trimming removed 0 bases at V and 7 bases at J, with 5 bases between. Germline V gives CDR1 SGHNT, CDR2 YYREEE (reference sequence). The CDR3 spans 13 residues. The CDR3 coding sequence is TGTGCCAGCAGCTTGGGAGGCAATTCACCCCTCCACTTT. It translates to CASSLGGNSPLHF.

The V and J genes are TRBV7-2 and TRBJ2-2; 10 bases align to TRBD1. The CDR3 is made up of 17 amino acids. The V gene end was trimmed by 5 bases and the J gene end by 4 bases; junction bases not matched to a gene: 10. Per the germline V gene, CDR1 is SGHTA and CDR2 is FQGNSA. As DNA, the CDR3 is TGTGCCAGCAGCCCAGCCTACGGACAGGGGGGCACCGGGGAGCTGTTTTTT. Its protein is CASSPAYGQGGTGELFF.

This chain links TRBV19 with TRBJ1-1, with a possible D match to TRBD1 (5 bases). Trimming took 7 bases from V and 4 from J, leaving 19 bases between them. Germline assignment: CDR1 LNHDA and CDR2 SQIVND (reference sequence). This CDR3 contains 15 residues. Written as DNA, the CDR3 is TGTGCCAGTAATCATCGTGGCAGGGCGATCACTGAAGCTTTCTTT. It encodes CASNHRGRAITEAFF.

V and J are TRBV6-5 and TRBJ2-1; the D gene is possibly TRBD2 (5 bases). The V end was cut by 2 bases, the J end by 6 bases, with 14 bases between. The CDR3 is made up of 15 amino acids. CDR1 and CDR2 from the germline V gene are MNHEY and SVGAGI. The CDR3 DNA sequence: TGTGCCAGCAGTTACATCAGCAAAGCGGTCAATGAGCAGTTCTTC. Translated: CASSYISKAVNEQFF.

The chain couples TRBV7-2 to TRBJ2-5; 7 nucleotides agree with TRBD2. The closer fit of TRBJ2-7 to the DNA end suggests the J call may be wrong. The CDR3 consists of 15 residues. Germline V gene data show CDR1 as SGHTA and CDR2 as FQGNSA. The CDR3: CASSRALAETYEQYF. CDR3 bases: TGTGCCAGCAGCCGGGCGCTAGCGGAGACCTACGAGCAGTACTTC.

V gene TRBV4-1 combines with J gene TRBJ1-3, with TRBD1 as a possible D gene (5 bases). CDR3 length equals 16 residues. Between the trimmed V and J ends, which lost 1 base and 0 bases, there was a span of 10 bases. CDR1 is MGHRA and CDR2 is YSYEKL in the germline V gene. CDR3 in DNA: TGCGCCAGCAGCCAAGGAGGAAGGGGCTCTGGAAACACCATATATTTT. Its translation: CASSQGGRGSGNTIYF.

In nucleotides, the CDR3 is TGCGCCAGCAGCCCTGGGGCAGGGCGAGCCACTGAAGCTTTCTTT. Its translation is CASSPGAGRATEAFF. The chain has TRBV5-1 and TRBJ1-1, with D perhaps TRBD1 (5 bases). The CDR3 length is 15 residues. V lost 4 bases to trimming and J lost 4 bases, with 17 bases between them. The V gene's germline CDR1 is SGHRS and CDR2 YFSETQ.

The chain couples TRBV7-9 to TRBJ1-1; D perhaps matches TRBD1 (5 bases). V was cut by 5 bases and J by 8 bases, with 15 bases left in between. This CDR3 spans 13 amino acids. Germline assignment: CDR1 SEHNR and CDR2 FQNEAQ (reference sequence). CDR3 in amino acids: CASSPGSGGEAFF. Written as DNA, the CDR3 is TGTGCCAGCAGCCCCGGCTCGGGGGGGGAAGCTTTCTTT.

This clone has just a few counts. The chain is built from TRBV6-1 and TRBJ1-2; D is unresolved. Trimming cost V 4 bases and J 0 bases, with 3 bases left between them. CDR3 size: 12 residues. The germline CDR1 and CDR2 sequences are MNHNS and SASEGT. The CDR3 bases are TGTGCCAGCAGTGTAGCTAACTATGGCTACACCTTC. Its protein is CASSVANYGYTF.

The chain uses TRBV6-5 and TRBJ1-2, with 7 bases matching TRBD1. Per germline, CDR1 MNHEY and CDR2 SVGAGI. The CDR3 spans 14 residues. The V and J ends lost 2 bases and 8 bases, in that order; junction bases with no gene match: 8. The CDR3, as DNA: TGTGCCAGCAGTTACGCGGAGGGGGCTCAAGGCTACACCTTC. This translates into CASSYAEGAQGYTF.

DNA for the CDR3: TGCGCCAGCAGTCCCGGGACAGGGGTTGGTGAGCAGTACTTC. This gives the protein CASSPGTGVGEQYF. The chain uses TRBV10-2 and TRBJ2-7; 10 nucleotides match TRBD1. The CDR3 sequence is 14 residues long. Germline CDR1 and CDR2: WSHSY and SAAADI. V lost 5 bases to trimming and J lost 7 bases; unmatched junction nucleotides: 8.

The chain uses TRBV18 and TRBJ2-1; 7 nucleotides line up with TRBD1. The CDR3 length is 16 residues. The junction had 9 bases not matched to a gene; V was cut back by 4 bases and J by 3 bases. From germline, CDR1 is KGHSH and CDR2 LQKENI. CDR3 coding DNA: TGTGCCAGCTCACGGGGTTTAGGGGGCTACTACAATGAGCAGTTCTTC. Its translation: CASSRGLGGYYNEQFF. Using reference TRBV18 and TRBJ2-1 for the parts outside the CDR3, the full variable domain is NAGVMQNPRHLVRRRGQEARLRCSPMKGHSHVYWYRQLPEEGLKFMVYLQKENIIDESGMPKERFSAEFPKEGPSILRIQQVVRGDSAAYFCASSRGLGGYYNEQFFGPGTRLTVL.

The V gene is TRBV5-4, the J gene TRBJ2-2, with a possible D match to TRBD2 (6 bases). Trimming removed 0 bases from V and 1 base from J, with 10 bases in between. The CDR3 runs 16 residues. Looked up from germline, CDR1 is SGHNT and CDR2 is YYREEE (reference sequence). CDR3 in amino acids: CASSLAGGMNTGELFF. The CDR3 bases are TGTGCCAGCAGCTTGGCAGGCGGGATGAACACCGGGGAGCTGTTTTTT.

The V and J genes are TRBV6-1 and TRBJ2-7; perhaps TRBD2 as D (5 bases). The V gene's germline CDR1 is MNHNS and CDR2 SASEGT. V lost 7 bases to trimming and J lost 4 bases, with 8 bases between them. This CDR3 contains 11 residues. The CDR3 nucleotides read TGTGCCAGCACCCGAGGGTACGAGCAGTACGTC. Translating gives CASTRGYEQYV.

This sequence joins TRBV29-1 and TRBJ2-2, with TRBD1 as a possible D gene (5 bases). V lost 4 bases to trimming and J lost 3 bases, with 15 bases between them. CDR1 and CDR2 from the germline V gene are SQVTM and ANQGSEA. This CDR3 spans 15 amino acids. The CDR3 nucleotides read TGCAGCGTTGTCCCCAGGGTAGGGGACACCGGGGAGCTGTTTTTT. Translating it yields CSVVPRVGDTGELFF.

This clone was seen a handful of times. This chain joins TRBV7-2 and TRBJ2-5; 7 nucleotides align to TRBD1. V gave up 3 bases and J gave up 0 bases; unmatched junction bases: 4. Germline values: CDR1 SGHTA, CDR2 FQGNSA. The CDR3 sequence is 15 residues long. CDR3 DNA sequence: TGTGCCAGCAGCTTCACAGGGGAGTACCAAGAGACCCAGTACTTC. It is translated as CASSFTGEYQETQYF.

As to this clone: One junction end does not reproduce the germline sequence, and a read error may be involved. The chain recombines TRBV7-2 with TRBJ1-5; TRBD1 is a possible D gene (5 bases). From germline, CDR1 is SGHTA and CDR2 FQGNSA. CDR3 length: 15 amino acids. CDR3 sequence reads: CASSLRVGVNQPRHF. CDR3 in DNA: TGTGCCAGCAGCTTAAGGGTAGGGGTTAATCAGCCCCGGCATTTT.

J is TRBJ1-1 and V is TRBV29-1, with D tentatively TRBD1 (5 bases). The CDR3 runs to 12 residues. CDR1 is SQVTM and CDR2 is ANQGSEA in the germline V gene. Trimming cost V 5 bases and J 9 bases, with 16 bases left between them. The CDR3 here is CSVPSGGGQAFF. CDR3 DNA sequence: TGCAGCGTTCCCTCCGGGGGGGGTCAAGCTTTCTTT.

The genes are TRBV28 and TRBJ1-6; tentatively, D is TRBD1 (5 bases). V was pared by 7 bases and J by 7 bases, with 14 bases between. CDR1 and CDR2 from the germline V gene are MDHEN and SYDVKM. The CDR3 spans 14 residues. The CDR3 spells CASNSGGENSPLHF. The CDR3 nucleotides are TGTGCCAGCAATTCGGGGGGGGAAAATTCACCCCTCCACTTT.

In nucleotides, the CDR3 is TGTGCCAGCAGCCCACTGGGACAGGGAAACACCATATATTTT. Its translation is CASSPLGQGNTIYF. The chain joins TRBV14 to TRBJ1-3, with TRBD1 identical over 7 bases. V lost 4 bases, J lost 4 bases, and 4 bases stayed unmatched. The CDR3 has 14 residues. Germline loops: CDR1 SGHDN, CDR2 FVKESK.

This chain connects TRBV18 to TRBJ1-2, with TRBD1 matching 9 bases. CDR1 KGHSH and CDR2 LQKENI come from the germline V gene. Trimming removed 5 bases from V and 3 bases from J; junction bases left unmatched: 7. CDR3 size: 15 residues. The CDR3 loop reads CASSTRTGEDYGYTF. DNA for the CDR3: TGTGCCAGCTCAACAAGGACAGGGGAAGACTATGGCTACACCTTC.

The rearrangement uses TRBV5-1 and TRBJ2-3; 8 bases are shared with TRBD2. Germline CDR1 SGHRS, CDR2 YFSETQ. After removal of 4 bases from V and 4 bases from J, the junction contained 14 bases not matched to a gene. The CDR3 loop spans 17 amino acids. DNA of the CDR3: TGCGCCAGCAGCATCGAGGTCGGGGGGGGAGGCGCAGATACGCAGTATTTT. It is translated as CASSIEVGGGGADTQYF.

This clone was recorded once. The chain carries TRBV28 and TRBJ2-7, with 7 bases identical to TRBD2. V was clipped by 7 bases and J by 0 bases; unmatched bases: 18. Germline assignment: CDR1 MDHEN and CDR2 SYDVKM. The CDR3 covers 18 residues. This chain's CDR3 is CASTLRDLSGKSSYEQYF. Written as DNA, the CDR3 is TGTGCCAGCACCCTCAGGGATTTAAGCGGGAAAAGCTCCTACGAGCAGTACTTC.

The genes are TRBV5-4 and TRBJ2-5; D gene uncertain. CDR1 and CDR2 from the germline V gene are SGHNT and YYREEE (reference sequence). Trimming took 1 base from V and 5 from J, leaving 6 bases between them. This CDR3 comprises 12 residues. The CDR3 region is CASSLSSETQYF. As DNA, the CDR3 is TGTGCCAGCAGCTTGAGTAGCGAGACCCAGTACTTC.

The chain links TRBV25-1 to TRBJ1-2; 12 bases are shared with TRBD1. J lost 8 bases, V lost 5 bases, and 6 bases had no gene match. The CDR3 has 14 residues. The germline V gene has CDR1 MGHDK and CDR2 SYGVNS. CDR3 DNA: TGTGCCAGCAGTTTAGCCGGGACAGGGGGCGGCTACACCTTC. Translating gives CASSLAGTGGGYTF.

This clone occurred a few times. This rearrangement joins TRBV5-4 to TRBJ1-1; 9 bases are a match to TRBD1. Trimming at V came to 3 bases and at J to 4 bases, leaving 7 bases not matched to a gene. Germline lookup yields CDR1 SGHNT and CDR2 YYREEE (reference sequence). The CDR3 sequence is 15 residues long. CDR3: CASSSTRDRATEAFF. CDR3 DNA sequence: TGTGCCAGCAGCTCAACCCGGGACAGGGCCACTGAAGCTTTCTTT.